Below are 10 T cell receptor beta chains sequenced from a single sample in a study of blood T cell repertoires in COVID-19. Repertoires were generated with immunoSEQ multiplex PCR, while TCRdb's copy carries only in-frame clones and drops some. The sample contains some 180,000 clones, roughly 76% of which appear only once. Specimen: peripheral blood. These receptors were obtained from an elderly woman with COVID-19, enrolled during active disease.

The chain links TRBV27 to TRBJ1-1; D is unresolved. The CDR3 runs 14 residues. The germline CDR1 and CDR2 sequences are MNHEY and SMNVEV (reference sequence). V gave up 5 bases and J gave up 1 base, with 11 bases separating them. CDR3 residues: CASSLLTANTEAFF. In DNA, the CDR3 is TGTGCCAGCAGTCTACTTACAGCGAACACTGAAGCTTTCTTT.

This rearrangement joins TRBV4-2 to TRBJ1-1; 7 bases map to TRBD1. The CDR3 is made up of 14 amino acids. Germline assignment: CDR1 LGHNA and CDR2 YNFKEQ. V gave up 4 bases and J gave up 5 bases; unmatched junction bases: 7. The CDR3 reads CASSPTGPLTEAFF. DNA of the CDR3: TGTGCCAGCAGCCCGACAGGGCCACTGACTGAAGCTTTCTTT.

V usage is TRBV7-2 and J usage is TRBJ2-3; a weak D match, TRBD2 (5 bases). V dropped 5 bases and J dropped 3 bases, with 15 bases sitting between them. The germline gives CDR1 SGHTA, CDR2 FQGNSA. The CDR3 loop spans 15 amino acids. The CDR3 sequence: CASSPDPGYTDTQYF. CDR3 DNA: TGTGCCAGCAGCCCTGACCCGGGGTATACAGATACGCAGTATTTT.

This clone was counted a single time. The CDR3 loop reads CASSPRSDYLTDTQYF. Written as DNA, the CDR3 is TGTGCCAGCTCACCACGGTCTGACTACCTCACAGATACGCAGTATTTT. This chain links TRBV18 with TRBJ2-3, with D possibly TRBD2 on 5 matching bases. In germline, CDR1 is KGHSH, CDR2 LQKENI. V lost 1 base and J lost 2, with 13 bases in between. This CDR3 has 16 residues.

The chain has TRBV2 and TRBJ2-2, with D tentatively TRBD1 (6 bases). This CDR3 is 13 amino acids long. With 10 bases removed from V and 6 bases from J, the gap between germline ends came to 15 bases. The germline gives CDR1 SNHLY, CDR2 FYNNEI. CDR3 sequence: CATTGFEAGELFF. CDR3 nucleotides: TGTGCCACCACAGGGTTTGAGGCCGGGGAGCTGTTTTTT.

This clone was detected a few times. The rearrangement links TRBV5-8 to TRBJ2-3, with TRBD1 matching over 8 bases. Unmatched junction bases numbered 1, after V lost 3 bases and J lost 1 base. The CDR3 contains 14 residues. Germline V gene sequence: CDR1 SGHTS, CDR2 YDEGEE. CDR3 coding DNA: TGTGCCAGCAGCTGGGGACAGGGCACAGATACGCAGTATTTT. It translates to CASSWGQGTDTQYF.

CDR3 DNA sequence: TGTGCCAGCAGTCAACAGGGCTATGGCTACACCTTC. Amino acid sequence: CASSQQGYGYTF. This chain links TRBV6-6 with TRBJ1-2; possibly TRBD1 for D (6 bases). Germline V gene lookup returns CDR1 MNHNY and CDR2 SVGAGI (reference sequence). V was trimmed by 5 bases and J by 4 bases, leaving 8 bases between them. This CDR3 comprises 12 residues.

V is TRBV7-9 and J is TRBJ1-2; no clear D gene. The V end lost 4 bases, the J end lost 5 bases, and 14 bases lay between the germline ends. Germline CDR1 is SEHNR and CDR2 is FQNEAQ (reference sequence). The CDR3 has 14 amino acids. The CDR3 reads CASSSSYSGYGYTF. The CDR3 DNA is TGTGCCAGCAGCTCTTCGTACTCGGGGTATGGCTACACCTTC. Full variable domain (outside the CDR3, taken from reference TRBV7-9 and TRBJ1-2): DTGVSQNPRHKITKRGQNVTFRCDPISEHNRLYWYRQTLGQGPEFLTYFQNEAQLEKSRLLSDRFSAERPKGSFSTLEIQRTEQGDSAMYLCASSSSYSGYGYTFGSGTRLTVV.

This clone was observed once. The genes are TRBV2 and TRBJ1-2, with TRBD1 as a possible D gene (5 bases). Deletions cut 7 bases from V and 4 bases from J, with 19 bases between. CDR1 and CDR2 (germline): SNHLY, FYNNEI. The CDR3 length is 15 residues. The CDR3 loop reads CASTSWGSDSYGYTF. CDR3 bases: TGTGCCAGCACCTCTTGGGGCAGCGACTCCTATGGCTACACCTTC.

The CDR3 DNA sequence: TGTGCCAGCAGCTTAGGGACAGCGGATTACTATGGCTACACCTTC. This sequence encodes CASSLGTADYYGYTF. V usage is TRBV7-9 and J usage is TRBJ1-2, with D possibly matching TRBD1 (6 bases). Germline-derived CDR1 and CDR2 are SEHNR and FQNEAQ (reference sequence). The CDR3 runs 15 residues. V lost 1 base, J lost 3 bases, and 12 bases lay in between.